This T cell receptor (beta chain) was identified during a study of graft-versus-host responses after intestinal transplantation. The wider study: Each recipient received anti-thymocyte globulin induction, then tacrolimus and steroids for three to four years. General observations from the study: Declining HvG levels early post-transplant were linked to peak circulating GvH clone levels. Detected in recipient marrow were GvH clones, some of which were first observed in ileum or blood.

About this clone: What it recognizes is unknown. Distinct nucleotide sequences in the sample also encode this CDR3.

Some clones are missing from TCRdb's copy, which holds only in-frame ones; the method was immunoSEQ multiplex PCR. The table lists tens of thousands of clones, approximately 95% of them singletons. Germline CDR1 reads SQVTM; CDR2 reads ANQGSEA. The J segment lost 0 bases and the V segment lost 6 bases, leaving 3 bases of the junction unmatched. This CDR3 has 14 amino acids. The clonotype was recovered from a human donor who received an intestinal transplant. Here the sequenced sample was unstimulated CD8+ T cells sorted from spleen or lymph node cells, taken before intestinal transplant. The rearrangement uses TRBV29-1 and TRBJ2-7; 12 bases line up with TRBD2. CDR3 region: CSVETSGSSYEQYF. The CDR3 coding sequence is TGCAGCGTCGAGACTAGCGGGAGCTCCTACGAGCAGTACTTC.